What follows are 20 T cell receptor beta chains derived from one specimen sequenced in a study of long-term antiretroviral therapy in people with HIV. immunoSEQ v3.0 was run at survey level. The table came from immunoSEQ multiplex PCR; TCRdb's copy has only in-frame clones and leaves some out. The sample has roughly 20,000 clones, 76% seen once. The specimen was unsorted PBMCs, collected 0.5 years before starting antiretroviral therapy. These TCRs come from a man between 18 and 35 years old with HIV.

This clone appeared a single time. The V and J genes are TRBV9 and TRBJ2-7; 16 positions match TRBD2. The CDR3 has 18 amino acids. Germline trimming cut 3 bases from V and 6 bases from J; bases unmatched to any gene: 12. Germline CDR1 SGDLS, CDR2 YYNGEE. CDR3 sequence (DNA): TGTGCCAGCAGCGCAGCCGGGACTAGCGGGAGGGCCGAGTCCGAGCAGTACTTC. It codes for CASSAAGTSGRAESEQYF.

CDR3 in DNA: TGTGCTAGTGGACTACAGGGATCTCGAGGGGACACTGAAGCTTTCTTT. Residues: CASGLQGSRGDTEAFF. V gene TRBV12-5 combines with J gene TRBJ1-1; perhaps TRBD1 as D (6 bases). The germline V and J ends were trimmed by 6 bases and 3 bases, with 20 bases remaining between them. Germline lookup yields CDR1 LGHNT and CDR2 FRNRAP. The CDR3 length is 16 residues.

CDR3 in DNA: TGTGCCAGTAGTATAGTCGGGGAGGGGCTCTCCTACGAGCAGTACTTC. It codes for CASSIVGEGLSYEQYF. The chain has TRBV19 and TRBJ2-7; TRBD2 matches 7 bases. Germline loops: CDR1 LNHDA, CDR2 SQIVND (reference sequence). CDR3 length: 16 amino acids. With V trimmed by 1 base and J by 0 bases, 6 bases remained unmatched.

J is TRBJ2-5 and V is TRBV4-1; 12 nucleotides match TRBD2. Germline lookup yields CDR1 MGHRA and CDR2 YSYEKL. The V segment lost 5 bases and the J segment 5 bases; nucleotides outside the gene matches: 12. The CDR3 consists of 17 residues. The CDR3 DNA sequence: TGCGCCAGCAGCGAGCGATCTAGCGGGGGGGGAGGGGAGACCCAGTACTTC. Translation: CASSERSSGGGGETQYF.

The rearrangement links TRBV2 to TRBJ1-5; 10 bases line up with TRBD1. The J segment lost 6 bases and the V segment lost 6 bases, leaving 23 bases of the junction unmatched. Germline CDR1 is SNHLY and CDR2 is FYNNEI. This CDR3 is built from 20 residues. CDR3 nucleotide sequence: TGTGCCAGCAGCGGTATCCCGGGACAGGGGCTATTAGCGAGCCCTCAGCCCCAGCATTTT. Protein: CASSGIPGQGLLASPQPQHF.

This sequence joins TRBV7-2 and TRBJ2-7; 8 bases align to TRBD1. The germline V gene encodes CDR1 SGHTA and CDR2 FQGNSA. This CDR3 has 13 residues. The V gene end was trimmed by 5 bases and the J gene end by 3 bases; junction bases not matched to a gene: 3. CDR3 region: CASSVTGDYEQYF. In DNA, the CDR3 is TGTGCCAGCAGCGTGACAGGGGACTACGAGCAGTACTTC.

The rearrangement links TRBV19 to TRBJ1-1, with D possibly matching TRBD1 (5 bases). Trimming removed 4 bases from V and 1 base from J, with 13 bases in between. The germline gives CDR1 LNHDA, CDR2 SQIVND (reference sequence). This CDR3 has 15 amino acids. The CDR3 DNA follows: TGTGCCAGTAGTAGATCGGGGCTAGGGAACACTGAAGCTTTCTTT. Amino acid sequence: CASSRSGLGNTEAFF.

V gene TRBV4-1 combines with J gene TRBJ1-1; the match to TRBD1 covers 7 bases. Looked up from germline, CDR1 is MGHRA and CDR2 is YSYEKL. V trimming: 2 bases; J trimming: 1 base; junction bases outside the gene matches: 7. CDR3 length equals 16 residues. The CDR3 loop is CASSQNHRDRNTEAFF. CDR3 nucleotide sequence: TGCGCCAGCAGCCAAAACCACCGGGACAGGAACACTGAAGCTTTCTTT.

Relative to its sample, this clone is large. The V gene is TRBV5-1, the J gene TRBJ2-7, with 7 positions matching TRBD2. The CDR3 spans 13 residues. V shed 0 bases, J shed 5 bases, and the junction held 2 bases outside the gene matches. CDR1 SGHRS and CDR2 YFSETQ come from the germline V gene. The CDR3 protein is CASSLVGGNEQYF. In DNA, the CDR3 is TGCGCCAGCAGCTTGGTGGGAGGGAACGAGCAGTACTTC.

V and J are TRBV10-3 and TRBJ1-2; 8 bases fit TRBD1. CDR3 length: 17 amino acids. Germline lookup yields CDR1 ENHRY and CDR2 SYGVKD. V gave up 0 bases and J gave up 1 base; unmatched junction bases: 7. The CDR3 protein is CAISESIGDRSNYGYTF. For the CDR3, the DNA is TGTGCCATCAGTGAGTCCATTGGGGACAGGAGTAACTATGGCTACACCTTC.

The chain uses TRBV19 and TRBJ1-1; no clear D. The germline V gene encodes CDR1 LNHDA and CDR2 SQIVND (reference sequence). The CDR3 length is 15 residues. Trimming pared 7 bases from V and 1 base from J, leaving 16 bases between. DNA for the CDR3: TGTGCCAGTAAGAGGGAAGTCACGGGGAACACTGAAGCTTTCTTT. This encodes CASKREVTGNTEAFF.

V and J are TRBV28 and TRBJ2-7, with 9 bases fitting TRBD1. The CDR3 totals 13 residues. J was trimmed by 3 bases and V by 5 bases; bases with no gene match: 2. The germline V gene has CDR1 MDHEN and CDR2 SYDVKM. The CDR3 region is CASSPTGGYEQYF. In DNA, the CDR3 is TGTGCCAGCAGTCCGACAGGGGGCTACGAGCAGTACTTC.

The chain recombines TRBV9 with TRBJ1-1; 7 nucleotides align to TRBD1. V lost 3 bases to trimming and J lost 8 bases; unmatched junction nucleotides: 7. Germline values: CDR1 SGDLS, CDR2 YYNGEE. The CDR3 is 13 amino acids. The CDR3 bases are TGTGCCAGCAGCGGTACAGGGGTGCACGAAGCTTTCTTT. Translated: CASSGTGVHEAFF.

This clone was counted a few times. The chain couples TRBV5-5 to TRBJ1-5, with a possible D match to TRBD1 (5 bases). CDR1 SGHKS and CDR2 YYEKEE come from the germline V gene (reference sequence). The CDR3 length is 14 residues. Deletions cut 4 bases from V and 4 bases from J, with 12 bases between. The CDR3 DNA follows: TGTGCCAGCAGCCCCACACAGGAAAATCAGCCCCAGCATTTT. Translated, it gives CASSPTQENQPQHF.

The chain carries TRBV7-9 and TRBJ1-1; D not resolved. The ends were cut back, 5 bases at V and 9 bases at J, with 25 bases in the middle. The CDR3 totals 16 residues. Looked up from germline, CDR1 is SEHNR and CDR2 is FQNEAQ (reference sequence). CDR3 residues: CASSDNAGGLALKAFF. The CDR3 nucleotides are TGTGCCAGCAGCGATAATGCGGGTGGGTTAGCCCTAAAAGCTTTCTTT.

The chain combines TRBV7-9 with TRBJ1-1; D is possibly TRBD1 (6 bases). The germline gives CDR1 SEHNR, CDR2 FQNEAQ (reference sequence). The CDR3 has 17 residues. Trimming took off 1 base at V and 1 base at J, with 16 bases between the two ends. The CDR3 protein is CASSLVSLGQRNTEAFF. CDR3 DNA: TGTGCCAGCAGCTTAGTCTCTCTTGGACAGAGGAACACTGAAGCTTTCTTT.

In its sample, this clone was seen a few times. V gene TRBV9 combines with J gene TRBJ2-7; D assignment may be TRBD1 or TRBD2 (6 bases each). Deletions cut 3 bases from V and 2 bases from J, with 15 bases between. Germline CDR1 is SGDLS and CDR2 is YYNGEE. This CDR3 comprises 15 residues. The CDR3 bases are TGTGCCAGCAGCGAGGAGGGGGAGGCAGCCTACGAGCAGTACTTC. The encoded protein is CASSEEGEAAYEQYF. Full variable domain (rest looked up from reference TRBV9 and TRBJ2-7): DSGVTQTPKHLITATGQRVTLRCSPRSGDLSVYWYQQSLDQGLQFLIQYYNGEERAKGNILERFSAQQFPDLHSELNLSSLELGDSALYFCASSEEGEAAYEQYFGPGTRLTVT.

The V call is TRBV5-1, the J call TRBJ2-7, with 12 bases matching TRBD2. From germline, CDR1 is SGHRS and CDR2 YFSETQ. CDR3 size: 15 residues. After removal of 3 bases from V and 6 bases from J, the junction contained 7 bases not matched to a gene. CDR3 sequence: CASSSSSGGAAEQYF. The CDR3 nucleotides read TGCGCCAGCAGCTCCTCTAGCGGGGGGGCCGCCGAGCAGTACTTC.

The rearrangement links TRBV5-8 to TRBJ2-7; D call uncertain. V gave up 0 bases and J gave up 2 bases, with 6 bases separating them. The CDR3 totals 13 residues. Per the germline V gene, CDR1 is SGHTS and CDR2 is YDEGEE. The CDR3 spells CASSLGRAYEQYF. The DNA for the CDR3 is TGTGCCAGCAGCTTGGGGCGAGCCTACGAGCAGTACTTC.

CDR3 region: CASRKQGLGEKLFF. CDR3 in DNA: TGTGCCAGCAGGAAACAGGGGCTTGGGGAAAAACTGTTTTTT. The gene calls are TRBV6-6 and TRBJ1-4, with 7 bases lining up with TRBD1. The length of the CDR3 is 14 residues. V lost 6 bases, J lost 8 bases, and 9 bases stayed unmatched. Germline-derived CDR1 and CDR2 are MNHNY and SVGAGI (reference sequence).